The entry that follows covers one T cell receptor (beta chain) sequence. Its antigen is unknown. CDR1 and CDR2 from the germline V gene are SGHDN and FVKESK. The J segment lost 2 bases and the V segment lost 6 bases, leaving 4 bases of the junction unmatched. This CDR3 region has 13 residues. This specimen comes from a study of cytomegalovirus exposure and HLA in healthy donors. Amplification used 60 Vbeta primers and 13 Jbeta primers. TCRdb's copy holds only in-frame clones and misses some; the assay was immunoSEQ multiplex PCR. The table shows some 130,000 clones, with roughly 85% occurring only once. Everyone who donated was a healthy bone marrow donor. The donors, nominally healthy at sampling, likely had unrecorded immune exposures. Points from the study as a whole: When a later analysis compared HLA-associated TCR beta chains with equally common others, the HLA-associated chains turned out to be more clonally expanded and to have lower generation probabilities.

The TCR originated in a man in his forties or fifties in good health and CMV-seropositive. The sample taken for sequencing was PBMCs. This sequence joins TRBV14 and TRBJ2-7; 7 bases are shared with TRBD2. The CDR3 DNA reads as TGTGCCAGCAGTTCAGGACTAGCCTACGAGCAGTACTTC. It is translated as CASSSGLAYEQYF.